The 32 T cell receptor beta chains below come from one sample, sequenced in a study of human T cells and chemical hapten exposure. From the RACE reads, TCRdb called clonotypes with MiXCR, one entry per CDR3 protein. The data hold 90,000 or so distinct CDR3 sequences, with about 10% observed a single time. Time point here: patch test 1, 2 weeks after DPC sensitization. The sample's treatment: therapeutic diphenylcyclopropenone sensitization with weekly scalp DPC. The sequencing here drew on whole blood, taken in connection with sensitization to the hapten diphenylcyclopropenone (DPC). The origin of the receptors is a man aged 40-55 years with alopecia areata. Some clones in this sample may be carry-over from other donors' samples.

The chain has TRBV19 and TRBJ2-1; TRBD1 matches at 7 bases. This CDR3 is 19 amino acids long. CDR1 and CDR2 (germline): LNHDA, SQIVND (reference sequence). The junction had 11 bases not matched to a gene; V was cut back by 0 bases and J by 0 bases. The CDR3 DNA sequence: TGTGCCAGTAGTATAGATCCCCCCACAGGGGCGAGCTCCTACAATGAGCAGTTCTTC. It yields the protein CASSIDPPTGASSYNEQFF.

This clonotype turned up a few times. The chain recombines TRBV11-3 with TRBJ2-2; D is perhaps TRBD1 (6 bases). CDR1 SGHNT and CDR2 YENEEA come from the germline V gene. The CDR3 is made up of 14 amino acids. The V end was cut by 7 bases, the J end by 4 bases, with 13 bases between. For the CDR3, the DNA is TGTGCCAGCATCCTGGGGGCGGTCACCGGGGAGCTGTTTTTT. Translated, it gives CASILGAVTGELFF.

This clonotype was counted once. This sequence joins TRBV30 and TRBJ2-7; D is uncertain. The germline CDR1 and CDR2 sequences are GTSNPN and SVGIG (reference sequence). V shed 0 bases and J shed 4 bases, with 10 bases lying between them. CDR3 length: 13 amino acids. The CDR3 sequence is CAWSVLLEYEQYF. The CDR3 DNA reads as TGTGCCTGGAGTGTACTTTTGGAGTACGAGCAGTACTTC.

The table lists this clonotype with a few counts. Here the CDR3 DNA reads TGTGCCAGCAGCTTAGCACAGGGGATCAACTACGAGCAGTACTTC. Translation gives CASSLAQGINYEQYF. The rearrangement uses TRBV7-9 and TRBJ2-7, with 7 bases fitting TRBD1. CDR3 length: 15 amino acids. J gave up 3 bases and V 0 bases, and 5 bases lay outside the gene matches. Germline V gives CDR1 SEHNR, CDR2 FQNEAQ (reference sequence). Looking up the rest from reference TRBV7-9 and TRBJ2-7 gives the full variable domain: DTGVSQNPRHKITKRGQNVTFRCDPISEHNRLYWYRQTLGQGPEFLTYFQNEAQLEKSRLLSDRFSAERPKGSFSTLEIQRTEQGDSAMYLCASSLAQGINYEQYFGPGTRLTVT.

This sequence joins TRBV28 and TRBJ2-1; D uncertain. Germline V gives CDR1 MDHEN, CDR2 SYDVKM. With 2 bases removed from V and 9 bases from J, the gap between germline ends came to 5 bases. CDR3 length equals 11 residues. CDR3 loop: CASSLISEQFF. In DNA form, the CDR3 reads TGTGCCAGCAGTTTAATTTCTGAGCAGTTCTTC.

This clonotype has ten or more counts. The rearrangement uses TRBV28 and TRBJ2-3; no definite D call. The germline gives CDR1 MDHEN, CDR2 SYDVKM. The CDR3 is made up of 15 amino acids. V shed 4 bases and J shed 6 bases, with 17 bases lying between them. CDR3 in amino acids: CASSSPPVPGDTQYF. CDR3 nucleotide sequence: TGTGCCAGCAGTTCACCTCCGGTACCGGGCGATACGCAGTATTTT.

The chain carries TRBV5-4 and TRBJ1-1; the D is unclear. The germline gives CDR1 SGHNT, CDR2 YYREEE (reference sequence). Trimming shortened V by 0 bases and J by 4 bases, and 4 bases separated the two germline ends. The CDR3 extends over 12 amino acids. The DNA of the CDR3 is TGTGCCAGCAGCTTGGCTAGCACTGAAGCTTTCTTT. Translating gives CASSLASTEAFF. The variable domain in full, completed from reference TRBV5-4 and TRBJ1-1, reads ETGVTQSPTHLIKTRGQQVTLRCSSQSGHNTVSWYQQALGQGPQFIFQYYREEENGRGNFPPRFSGLQFPNYSSELNVNALELDDSALYLCASSLASTEAFFGQGTRLTVV.

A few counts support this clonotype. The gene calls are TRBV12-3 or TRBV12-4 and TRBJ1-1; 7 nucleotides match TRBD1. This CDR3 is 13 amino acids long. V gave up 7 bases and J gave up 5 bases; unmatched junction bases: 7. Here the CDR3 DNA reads TGTGCCAGCACCTACAGGGGAGGGACTGAAGCTTTCTTT. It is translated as CASTYRGGTEAFF.

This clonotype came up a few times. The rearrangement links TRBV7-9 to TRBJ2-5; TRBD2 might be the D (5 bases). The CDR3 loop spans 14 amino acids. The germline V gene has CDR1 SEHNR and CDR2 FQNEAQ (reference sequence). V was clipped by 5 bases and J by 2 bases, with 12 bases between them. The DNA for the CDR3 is TGTGCCAGCAGCCTACGGGAATTTCAAGAGACCCAGTACTTC. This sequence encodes CASSLREFQETQYF.

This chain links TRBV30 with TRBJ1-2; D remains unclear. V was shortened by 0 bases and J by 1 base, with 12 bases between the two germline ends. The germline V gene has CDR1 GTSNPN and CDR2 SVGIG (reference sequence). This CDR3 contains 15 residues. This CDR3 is CAWSVGSRGNYGYTF. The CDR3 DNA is TGTGCCTGGAGTGTAGGGTCGCGGGGTAACTATGGCTACACCTTC. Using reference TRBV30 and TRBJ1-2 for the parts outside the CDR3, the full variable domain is SQTIHQWPATLVQPVGSPLSLECTVEGTSNPNLYWYRQAAGRGLQLLFYSVGIGQISSEVPQNLSASRPQDRQFILSSKKLLLSDSGFYLCAWSVGSRGNYGYTFGSGTRLTVV.

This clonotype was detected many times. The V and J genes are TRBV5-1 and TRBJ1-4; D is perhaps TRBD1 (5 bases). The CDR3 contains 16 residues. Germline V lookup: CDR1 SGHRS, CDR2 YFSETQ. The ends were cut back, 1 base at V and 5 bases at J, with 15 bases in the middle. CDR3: CASSLMVLAGNEKLFF. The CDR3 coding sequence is TGCGCCAGCAGCTTGATGGTACTCGCAGGGAATGAAAAACTGTTTTTT.

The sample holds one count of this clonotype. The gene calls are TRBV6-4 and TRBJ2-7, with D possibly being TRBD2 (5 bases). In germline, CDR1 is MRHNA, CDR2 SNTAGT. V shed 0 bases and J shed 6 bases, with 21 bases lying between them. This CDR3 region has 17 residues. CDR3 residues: CASSDSVRGRVPCEQYV. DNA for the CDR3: TGTGCCAGCAGTGACTCAGTCCGGGGAAGGGTTCCCTGCGAGCAGTACGTC.

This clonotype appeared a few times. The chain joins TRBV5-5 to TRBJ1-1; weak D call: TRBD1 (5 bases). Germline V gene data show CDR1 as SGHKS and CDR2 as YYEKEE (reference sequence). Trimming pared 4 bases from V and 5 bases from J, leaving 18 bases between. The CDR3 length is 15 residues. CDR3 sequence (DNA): TGTGCCAGCAGCCCTCCCGGGGGAGGGTCGACTGAAGCTTTCTTT. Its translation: CASSPPGGGSTEAFF.

Here the CDR3 reads CASSELATDTQYF. The DNA for the CDR3 is TGTGCCAGCAGTGAGCTAGCAACAGATACGCAGTATTTT. The chain combines TRBV6-4 with TRBJ2-3, with D possibly matching TRBD2 (5 bases). V was shortened by 3 bases and J by 3 bases, with 7 bases between the two germline ends. CDR3 length: 13 amino acids. The germline V gene has CDR1 MRHNA and CDR2 SNTAGT.

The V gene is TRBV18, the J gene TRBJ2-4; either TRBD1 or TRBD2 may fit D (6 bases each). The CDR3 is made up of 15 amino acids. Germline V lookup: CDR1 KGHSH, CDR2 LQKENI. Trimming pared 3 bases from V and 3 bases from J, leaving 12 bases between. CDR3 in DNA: TGTGCCAGCTCACCGCGGGACAAGGTCAAAAACATTCAGTACTTC. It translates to CASSPRDKVKNIQYF.

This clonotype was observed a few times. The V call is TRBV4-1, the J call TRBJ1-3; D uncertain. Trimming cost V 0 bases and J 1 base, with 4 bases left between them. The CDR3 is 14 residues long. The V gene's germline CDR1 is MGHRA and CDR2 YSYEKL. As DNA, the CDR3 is TGCGCCAGCAGCCAAGATCTTTCTGGAAACACCATATATTTT. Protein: CASSQDLSGNTIYF.

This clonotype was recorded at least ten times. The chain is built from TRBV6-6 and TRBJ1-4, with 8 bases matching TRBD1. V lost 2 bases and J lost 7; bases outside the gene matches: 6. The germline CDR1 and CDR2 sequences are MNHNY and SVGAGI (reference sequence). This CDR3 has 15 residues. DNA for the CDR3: TGTGCCAGCAGTTACCCGACAGGGGTGGGTGAAAAACTGTTTTTT. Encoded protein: CASSYPTGVGEKLFF.

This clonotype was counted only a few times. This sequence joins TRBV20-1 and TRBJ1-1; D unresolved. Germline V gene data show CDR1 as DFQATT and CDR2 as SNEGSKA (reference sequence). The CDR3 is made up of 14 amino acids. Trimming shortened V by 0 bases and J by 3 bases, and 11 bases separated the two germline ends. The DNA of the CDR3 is TGCAGTGCTAGAGATGATACATCGCACACTGAAGCTTTCTTT. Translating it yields CSARDDTSHTEAFF.

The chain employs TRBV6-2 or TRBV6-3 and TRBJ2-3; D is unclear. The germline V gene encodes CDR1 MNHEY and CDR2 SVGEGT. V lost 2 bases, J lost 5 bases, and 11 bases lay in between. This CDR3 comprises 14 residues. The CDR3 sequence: CASSYGVAGDTQYF. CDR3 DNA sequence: TGTGCCAGCAGTTACGGAGTCGCCGGAGATACGCAGTATTTT.

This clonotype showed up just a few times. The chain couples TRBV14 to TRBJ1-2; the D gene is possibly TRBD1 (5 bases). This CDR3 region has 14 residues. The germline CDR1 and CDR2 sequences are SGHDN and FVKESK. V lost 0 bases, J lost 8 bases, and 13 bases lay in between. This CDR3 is CASSQETVIHGYTF. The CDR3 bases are TGTGCCAGCAGCCAAGAGACAGTGATACACGGCTACACCTTC.

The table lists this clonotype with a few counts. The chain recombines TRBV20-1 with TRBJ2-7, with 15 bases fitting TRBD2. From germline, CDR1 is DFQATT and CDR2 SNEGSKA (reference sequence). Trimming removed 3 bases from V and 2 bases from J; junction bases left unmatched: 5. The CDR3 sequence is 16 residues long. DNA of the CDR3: TGCAGTGCTAGGGGACTAGCGGGAGGTCTCCCCTACGAGCAGTACTTC. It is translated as CSARGLAGGLPYEQYF.

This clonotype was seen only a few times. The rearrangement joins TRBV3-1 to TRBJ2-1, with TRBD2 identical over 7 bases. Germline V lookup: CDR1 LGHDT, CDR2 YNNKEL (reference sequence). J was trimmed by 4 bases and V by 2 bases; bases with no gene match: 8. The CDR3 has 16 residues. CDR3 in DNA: TGTGCCAGCAGCCAAATACGACTAGCCCAATACAATGAGCAGTTCTTC. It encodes CASSQIRLAQYNEQFF.

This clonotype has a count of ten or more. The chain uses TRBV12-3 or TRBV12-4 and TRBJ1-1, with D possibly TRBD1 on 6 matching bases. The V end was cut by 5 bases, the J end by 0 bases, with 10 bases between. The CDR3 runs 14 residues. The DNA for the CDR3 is TGTGCCAGCAGTAGACAGGTAATGAACACTGAAGCTTTCTTT. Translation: CASSRQVMNTEAFF.

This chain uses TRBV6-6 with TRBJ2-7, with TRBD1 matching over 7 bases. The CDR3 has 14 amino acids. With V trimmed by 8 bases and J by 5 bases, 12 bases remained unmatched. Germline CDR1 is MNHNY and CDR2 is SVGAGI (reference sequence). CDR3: CASLGTQGLHEQYF. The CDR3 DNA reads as TGTGCCAGCCTGGGGACACAGGGGCTCCACGAGCAGTACTTC.

The CDR3 sequence is CASSYPRGRDENIQYF. In nucleotides, the CDR3 is TGTGCCAGCAGCTATCCCAGGGGGCGCGATGAGAACATTCAGTACTTC. The rearrangement uses TRBV7-8 and TRBJ2-4; 8 nucleotides align to TRBD1. The length of the CDR3 is 16 residues. CDR1 SGHVS and CDR2 FQNEAQ come from the germline V gene. Trimming at V came to 4 bases and at J to 7 bases, leaving 12 bases not matched to a gene.

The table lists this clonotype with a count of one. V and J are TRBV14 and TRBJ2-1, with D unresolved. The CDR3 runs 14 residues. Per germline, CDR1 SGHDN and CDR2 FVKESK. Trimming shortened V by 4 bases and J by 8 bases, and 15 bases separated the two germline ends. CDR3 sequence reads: CASSPQGLGHEQFF. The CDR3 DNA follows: TGTGCCAGCAGCCCCCAAGGGCTAGGACATGAGCAGTTCTTC.

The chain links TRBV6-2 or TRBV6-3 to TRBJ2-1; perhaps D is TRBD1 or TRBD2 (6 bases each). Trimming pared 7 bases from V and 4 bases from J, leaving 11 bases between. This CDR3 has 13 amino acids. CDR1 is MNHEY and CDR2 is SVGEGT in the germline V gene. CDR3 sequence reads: CASKTGTYNEQFF. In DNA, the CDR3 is TGTGCCAGCAAAACAGGGACTTACAATGAGCAGTTCTTC.

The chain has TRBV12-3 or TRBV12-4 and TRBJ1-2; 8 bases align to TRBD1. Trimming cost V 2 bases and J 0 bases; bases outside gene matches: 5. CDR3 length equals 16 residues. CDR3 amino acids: CASSLRQGTPNYGYTF. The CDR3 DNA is TGTGCCAGCAGTTTACGACAGGGGACCCCTAACTATGGCTACACCTTC.

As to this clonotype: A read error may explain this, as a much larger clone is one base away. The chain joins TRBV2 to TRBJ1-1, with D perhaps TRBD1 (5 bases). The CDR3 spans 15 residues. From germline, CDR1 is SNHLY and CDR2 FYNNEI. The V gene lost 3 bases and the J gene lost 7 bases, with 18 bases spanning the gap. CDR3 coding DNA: TGTGCCAGCAGTGATTTCGCCCAGGGAAGCGGTGAAGCTTTCTTT. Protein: CASSDFAQGSGEAFF. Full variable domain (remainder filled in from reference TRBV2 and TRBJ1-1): EPEVTQTPSHQVTQMGQEVILRCVPISNHLYFYWYRQILGQKVEFLVSFYNNEISEKSEIFDDQFSVERPDGSNFTLKIRSTKLEDSAMYFCASSDFAQGSGEAFFGQGTRLTVV.

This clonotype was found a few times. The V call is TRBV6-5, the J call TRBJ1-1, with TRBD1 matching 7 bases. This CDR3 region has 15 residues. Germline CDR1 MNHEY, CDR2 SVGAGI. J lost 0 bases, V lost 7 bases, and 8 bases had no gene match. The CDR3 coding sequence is TGTGCCAGCAAAGGGACAGCCTTCATGAACACTGAAGCTTTCTTT. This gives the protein CASKGTAFMNTEAFF.

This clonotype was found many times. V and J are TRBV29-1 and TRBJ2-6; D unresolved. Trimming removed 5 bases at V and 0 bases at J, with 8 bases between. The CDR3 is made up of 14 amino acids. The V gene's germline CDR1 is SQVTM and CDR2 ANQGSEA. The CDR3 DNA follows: TGCAGCGTTAAGGTTCCCTCTGGGGCCAACGTCCTGACTTTC. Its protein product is CSVKVPSGANVLTF.

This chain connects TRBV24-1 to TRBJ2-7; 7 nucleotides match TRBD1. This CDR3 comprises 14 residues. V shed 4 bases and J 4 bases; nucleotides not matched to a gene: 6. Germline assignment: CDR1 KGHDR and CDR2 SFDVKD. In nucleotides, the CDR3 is TGTGCCACCAGTGACCCCGACAGGGCATACGAGCAGTACTTC. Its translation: CATSDPDRAYEQYF.